Given below is one T cell receptor beta chain in context. The source of the sample is a study of shared T cell receptors in the human thymus. Germline CDR1 MNHNY, CDR2 SVGAGI (reference sequence). The CDR3 loop spans 16 amino acids. Trimming stripped 5 bases from V and 3 bases from J, with 19 bases between. Profiling relied on immunoSEQ multiplex PCR, and the TCRdb table lists in-frame clones only, not all of them. The sample includes 720,000 or so clones, over 75% of them seen just once. This same sample was also taken into another study, of human thymus T cells.

The sequence came from a girl less than two years old with a congenital heart defect. The genes are TRBV6-6 and TRBJ1-2; TRBD1 is a possible D gene (6 bases). The material sequenced was thymocytes. The DNA of the CDR3 is TGTGCCAGCAGTACTTCACAGGGCCTGGGGGACTATGGCTACACCTTC. Its translation: CASSTSQGLGDYGYTF.